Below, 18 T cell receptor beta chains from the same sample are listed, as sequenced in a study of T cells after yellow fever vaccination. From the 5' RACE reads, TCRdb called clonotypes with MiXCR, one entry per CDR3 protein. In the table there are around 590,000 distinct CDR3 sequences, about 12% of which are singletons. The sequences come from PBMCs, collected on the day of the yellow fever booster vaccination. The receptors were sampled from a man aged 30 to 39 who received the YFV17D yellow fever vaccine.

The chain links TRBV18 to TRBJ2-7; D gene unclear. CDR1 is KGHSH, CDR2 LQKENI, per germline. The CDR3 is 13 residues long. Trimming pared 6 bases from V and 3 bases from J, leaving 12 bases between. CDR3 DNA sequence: TGTGCCAGCTCTCCGGGTGTCAACTACGAGCAGTACTTC. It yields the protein CASSPGVNYEQYF.

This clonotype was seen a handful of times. The CDR3 DNA reads as TGTGCCAGCAGCCGGGATTGGAGGGATGAGCAGTTCTTC. Translating it yields CASSRDWRDEQFF. V usage is TRBV3-1 and J usage is TRBJ2-1, with D perhaps TRBD2 (6 bases). This CDR3 contains 13 residues. CDR1 and CDR2 from the germline V gene are LGHDT and YNNKEL (reference sequence). V lost 4 bases, J lost 8 bases, and 12 bases lay in between.

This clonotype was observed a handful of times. The chain's CDR3 is CASSLPGNIQYF. In nucleotides, the CDR3 is TGTGCCAGCAGCTTGCCGGGAAACATTCAGTACTTC. This chain uses TRBV5-6 with TRBJ2-4; no definite D call. The CDR3 has 12 amino acids. Germline loops: CDR1 SGHDT, CDR2 YYEEEE. The V gene lost 1 base and the J gene lost 6 bases, with 5 bases spanning the gap.

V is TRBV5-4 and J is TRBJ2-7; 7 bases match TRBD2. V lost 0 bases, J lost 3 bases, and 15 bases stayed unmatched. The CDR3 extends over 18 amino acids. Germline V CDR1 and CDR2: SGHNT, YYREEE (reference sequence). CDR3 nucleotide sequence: TGTGCCAGCAGCTTGGTTCCGAATCGGGAGGTCCGCCTCTACGAGCAGTACTTC. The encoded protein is CASSLVPNREVRLYEQYF.

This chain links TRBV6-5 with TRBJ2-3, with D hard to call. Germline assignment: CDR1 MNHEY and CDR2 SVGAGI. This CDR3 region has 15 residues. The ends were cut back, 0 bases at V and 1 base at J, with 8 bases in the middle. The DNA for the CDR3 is TGTGCCAGCAGTTACTCCGATCAGGGCACAGATACGCAGTATTTT. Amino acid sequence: CASSYSDQGTDTQYF.

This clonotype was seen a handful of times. CDR3 DNA sequence: TGTGCCAGCACCCTCCAAGCTCCTAGCACAGATACGCAGTATTTT. Protein product: CASTLQAPSTDTQYF. The chain links TRBV7-2 to TRBJ2-3, with D unclear. This CDR3 has 15 amino acids. V lost 7 bases to trimming and J lost 0 bases, with 14 bases between them. Germline CDR1 and CDR2: SGHTA and FQGNSA.

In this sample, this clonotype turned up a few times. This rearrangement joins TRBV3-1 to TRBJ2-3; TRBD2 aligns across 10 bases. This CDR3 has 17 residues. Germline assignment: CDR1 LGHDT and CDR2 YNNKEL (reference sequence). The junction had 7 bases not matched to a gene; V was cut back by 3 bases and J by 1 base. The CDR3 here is CASSHVRLAGRTDTQYF. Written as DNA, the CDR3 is TGTGCCAGCAGCCATGTGAGACTAGCGGGCCGCACAGATACGCAGTATTTT.

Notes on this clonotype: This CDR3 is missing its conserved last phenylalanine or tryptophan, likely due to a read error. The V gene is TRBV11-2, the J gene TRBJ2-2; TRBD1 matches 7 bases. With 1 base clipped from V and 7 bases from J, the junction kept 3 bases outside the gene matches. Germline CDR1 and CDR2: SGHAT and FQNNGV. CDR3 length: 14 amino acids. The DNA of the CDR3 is TGTGCCAGCAGCTTAGGACAGGGCTACGGGGAGCTGTTTTGT. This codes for CASSLGQGYGELFC.

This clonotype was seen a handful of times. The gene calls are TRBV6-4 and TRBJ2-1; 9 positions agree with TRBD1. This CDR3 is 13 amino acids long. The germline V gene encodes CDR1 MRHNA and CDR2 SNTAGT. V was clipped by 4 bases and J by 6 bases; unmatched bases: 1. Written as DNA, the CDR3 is TGTGCCAGCAGTGTGGACAGGGGCAATGAGCAGTTCTTC. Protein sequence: CASSVDRGNEQFF.

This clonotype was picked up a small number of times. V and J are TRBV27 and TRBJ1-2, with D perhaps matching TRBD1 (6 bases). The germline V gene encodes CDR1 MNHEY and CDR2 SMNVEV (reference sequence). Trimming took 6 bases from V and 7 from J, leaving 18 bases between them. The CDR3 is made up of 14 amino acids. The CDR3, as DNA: TGTGCCAGCAGCATCACAGGGCAGGGATTTGGCTACACCTTC. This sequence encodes CASSITGQGFGYTF.

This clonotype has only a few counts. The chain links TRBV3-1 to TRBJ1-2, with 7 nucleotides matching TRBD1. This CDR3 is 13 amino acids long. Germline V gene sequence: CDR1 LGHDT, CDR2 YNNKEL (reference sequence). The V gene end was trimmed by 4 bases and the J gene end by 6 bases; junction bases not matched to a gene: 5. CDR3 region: CASSRHQGDGYTF. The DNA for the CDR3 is TGTGCCAGCAGCCGCCACCAGGGGGATGGCTACACCTTC.

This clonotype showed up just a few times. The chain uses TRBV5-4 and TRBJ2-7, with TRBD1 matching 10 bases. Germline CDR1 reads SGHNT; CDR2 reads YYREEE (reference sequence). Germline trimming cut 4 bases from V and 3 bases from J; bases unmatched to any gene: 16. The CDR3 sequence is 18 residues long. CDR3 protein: CASSGDRGGLGGNYEQYF. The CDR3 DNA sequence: TGTGCCAGCAGCGGGGACAGGGGAGGTCTTGGCGGGAACTACGAGCAGTACTTC. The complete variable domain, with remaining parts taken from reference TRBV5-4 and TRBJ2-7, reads ETGVTQSPTHLIKTRGQQVTLRCSSQSGHNTVSWYQQALGQGPQFIFQYYREEENGRGNFPPRFSGLQFPNYSSELNVNALELDDSALYLCASSGDRGGLGGNYEQYFGPGTRLTVT.

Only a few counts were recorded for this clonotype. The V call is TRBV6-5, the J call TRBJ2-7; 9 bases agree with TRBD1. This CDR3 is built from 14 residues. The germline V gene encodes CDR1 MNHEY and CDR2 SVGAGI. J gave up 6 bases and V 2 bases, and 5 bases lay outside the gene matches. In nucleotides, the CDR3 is TGTGCCAGCAGTTACGGGACAGGGTCTGGCGAGCAGTACTTC. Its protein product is CASSYGTGSGEQYF.

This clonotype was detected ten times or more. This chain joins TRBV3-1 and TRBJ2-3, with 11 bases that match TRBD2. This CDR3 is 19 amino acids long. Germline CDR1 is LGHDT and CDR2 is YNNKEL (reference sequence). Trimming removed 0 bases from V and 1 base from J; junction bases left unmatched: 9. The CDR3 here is CASSQDGLLAGVGTDTQYF. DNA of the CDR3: TGTGCCAGCAGCCAAGATGGATTACTAGCGGGAGTCGGCACAGATACGCAGTATTTT.

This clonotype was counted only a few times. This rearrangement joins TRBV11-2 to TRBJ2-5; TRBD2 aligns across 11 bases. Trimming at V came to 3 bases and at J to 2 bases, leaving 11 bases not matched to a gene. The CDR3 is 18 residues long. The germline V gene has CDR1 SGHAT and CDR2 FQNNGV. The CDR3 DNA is TGTGCCAGCAGCTTTTGGGATAGCGGGAGGGGTGGTCAAGAGACCCAGTACTTC. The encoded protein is CASSFWDSGRGGQETQYF.

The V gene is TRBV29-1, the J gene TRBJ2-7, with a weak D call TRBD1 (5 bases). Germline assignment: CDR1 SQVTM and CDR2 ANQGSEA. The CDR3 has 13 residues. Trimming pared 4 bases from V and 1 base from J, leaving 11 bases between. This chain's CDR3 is CSVAQALSYEQYF. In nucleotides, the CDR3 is TGCAGCGTTGCACAGGCCCTATCCTACGAGCAGTACTTC.

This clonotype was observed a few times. This CDR3 reads CAISERDSQETQYF. The CDR3 DNA follows: TGTGCCATCAGTGAACGGGACAGCCAAGAGACCCAGTACTTC. V usage is TRBV10-3 and J usage is TRBJ2-5; 7 bases map to TRBD1. J lost 1 base, V lost 3 bases, and 2 bases had no gene match. This CDR3 has 14 amino acids. In germline, CDR1 is ENHRY, CDR2 SYGVKD.

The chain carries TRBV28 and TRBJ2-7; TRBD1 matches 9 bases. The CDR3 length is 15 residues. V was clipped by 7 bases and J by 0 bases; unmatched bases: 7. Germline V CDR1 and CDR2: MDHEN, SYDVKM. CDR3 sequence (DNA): TGTGCCAGCAATGGACAGGGGAAGGTCTCCTACGAGCAGTACTTC. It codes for CASNGQGKVSYEQYF.